What follows are 25 T cell receptor beta chains derived from one specimen sequenced in a study of Ad26.COV2.S vaccination and SARS-CoV-2 variants. Sequencing used immunoSEQ multiplex PCR; TCRdb keeps in-frame clones, though not all of them. The data show 300,000 to 350,000 clones, more than 85% seen once. Sample treatment: about 20 received Ad26.COV2.S at low or high dose, single or two shots; about 5 received placebo; per-sample allocation not given. Samples analyzed were those drawn on day 63 after the first vaccine or placebo injection. The specimen was peripheral blood, collected in a trial of Ad26.COV2.S vaccine versus placebo. These receptors originate from a person between 18 and 59 years old who received the Ad26.COV2.S COVID-19 vaccine or a placebo.

The chain is built from TRBV5-4 and TRBJ2-7, with D perhaps TRBD2 (6 bases). CDR1 SGHNT and CDR2 YYREEE come from the germline V gene (reference sequence). The CDR3 covers 14 residues. V lost 0 bases and J lost 5, with 12 bases in between. CDR3 coding DNA: TGTGCCAGCAGCTTGGGACTAGTTGTTGACGAGCAGTACTTC. Translated, it gives CASSLGLVVDEQYF.

The gene calls are TRBV5-1 and TRBJ1-1; D is perhaps TRBD1 (5 bases). Trimming removed 4 bases at V and 0 bases at J, with 10 bases between. CDR1 and CDR2 (germline): SGHRS, YFSETQ. This CDR3 is built from 14 residues. CDR3 region: CASSPDTVNTEAFF. The CDR3 region has the DNA TGCGCCAGCAGCCCGGACACCGTGAACACTGAAGCTTTCTTT.

This chain connects TRBV6-2 or TRBV6-3 to TRBJ2-7; 9 nucleotides agree with TRBD1. The CDR3 has 13 residues. V lost 5 bases to trimming and J lost 3 bases; unmatched junction nucleotides: 2. Germline-derived CDR1 and CDR2 are MNHEY and SVGEGT. DNA of the CDR3: TGTGCCAGCAGTAGGACAGGGGTCTACGAGCAGTACTTC. Protein sequence: CASSRTGVYEQYF.

The genes are TRBV5-5 and TRBJ2-1, with TRBD2 matching over 10 bases. This CDR3 has 18 residues. CDR1 is SGHKS, CDR2 YYEKEE, per germline (reference sequence). V lost 4 bases to trimming and J lost 0 bases; unmatched junction nucleotides: 10. The CDR3 here is CASSLSGRIQSSYNEQFF. CDR3 sequence (DNA): TGTGCCAGCAGCCTTAGCGGGAGGATTCAGAGCTCCTACAATGAGCAGTTCTTC.

The chain carries TRBV18 and TRBJ2-7; TRBD1 or TRBD2 may be the D gene (5 bases each). Germline values: CDR1 KGHSH, CDR2 LQKENI. V dropped 3 bases and J dropped 0 bases, with 15 bases sitting between them. The CDR3 is 16 residues long. The CDR3 region is CASSPLPGRGSYEQYF. The CDR3 DNA reads as TGTGCCAGCTCACCGCTCCCGGGAAGGGGCTCCTACGAGCAGTACTTC.

This clone was detected a few times. This sequence joins TRBV4-3 and TRBJ2-1, with 7 bases aligning to TRBD1. The CDR3 is made up of 16 amino acids. V gave up 0 bases and J gave up 2 bases; unmatched junction bases: 4. Germline V gene lookup returns CDR1 LGHNA and CDR2 YSLEER. CDR3 amino acids: CASSQDGTVTYNEQFF. The CDR3 DNA follows: TGCGCCAGCAGCCAAGATGGGACAGTAACCTACAATGAGCAGTTCTTC.

The V call is TRBV28, the J call TRBJ1-2; D gene unclear. Trimming shortened V by 2 bases and J by 5 bases, and 15 bases separated the two germline ends. This CDR3 region has 15 residues. Germline V CDR1 and CDR2: MDHEN, SYDVKM. CDR3 bases: TGTGCCAGCAGTTTAGTACTTGTCGCTGGATATGGCTACACCTTC. The encoded protein is CASSLVLVAGYGYTF.

The CDR3 coding sequence is TGTGCCAGCAGCTTGGGACAGGTGAACACTGAAGCTTTCTTT. Protein sequence: CASSLGQVNTEAFF. The chain couples TRBV5-4 to TRBJ1-1, with a weak D call TRBD1 (6 bases). Germline CDR1 is SGHNT and CDR2 is YYREEE (reference sequence). V lost 0 bases and J lost 0, with 6 bases in between. This CDR3 contains 14 residues.

V and J are TRBV6-1 and TRBJ2-7; D is unresolved. Germline V gene data show CDR1 as MNHNS and CDR2 as SASEGT. Deletions cut 2 bases from V and 4 bases from J, with 6 bases between. The length of the CDR3 is 12 residues. Here the CDR3 reads CASSELEYEQYF. For the CDR3, the DNA is TGTGCCAGCAGTGAATTAGAGTACGAGCAGTACTTC.

The rearrangement links TRBV5-6 to TRBJ2-1; the match to TRBD2 covers 12 bases. After removal of 4 bases from V and 7 bases from J, the junction contained 6 bases not matched to a gene. Germline CDR1 reads SGHDT; CDR2 reads YYEEEE. The CDR3 is 15 amino acids. The CDR3 reads CASSRLAGAYNEQFF. The CDR3 DNA reads as TGTGCCAGCAGCAGACTAGCGGGAGCTTATAATGAGCAGTTCTTC. Drawing the rest from reference TRBV5-6 and TRBJ2-1, the complete variable domain is DAGVTQSPTHLIKTRGQQVTLRCSPKSGHDTVSWYQQALGQGPQFIFQYYEEEERQRGNFPDRFSGHQFPNYSSELNVNALLLGDSALYLCASSRLAGAYNEQFFGPGTRLTVL.

The chain joins TRBV5-8 to TRBJ1-1; D is unclear. The germline gives CDR1 SGHTS, CDR2 YDEGEE. Trimming removed 2 bases from V and 0 bases from J, with 14 bases in between. The CDR3 runs 16 residues. This CDR3 is CASSFSVSLVNTEAFF. In nucleotides, the CDR3 is TGTGCCAGCAGCTTCTCAGTCTCGTTGGTGAACACTGAAGCTTTCTTT.

This clone showed up just a few times. This sequence joins TRBV15 and TRBJ2-1; D is undetermined. The CDR3 runs 13 residues. Germline lookup yields CDR1 LNHNV and CDR2 YYDKDF (reference sequence). V shed 0 bases and J shed 8 bases, with 8 bases lying between them. Written as DNA, the CDR3 is TGTGCCACCAGCAGAGACCGAAGGGATGAGCAGTTCTTC. Translating it yields CATSRDRRDEQFF.

The genes are TRBV6-5 and TRBJ1-4; weak D call: TRBD1 (5 bases). This CDR3 region has 15 residues. The germline V gene encodes CDR1 MNHEY and CDR2 SVGAGI. The V end was cut by 7 bases, the J end by 4 bases, with 16 bases between. The CDR3 bases are TGTGCCAGCAAACAAAGAGACAGACTTAATGAAAAACTGTTTTTT. It yields the protein CASKQRDRLNEKLFF.

The V call is TRBV6-6, the J call TRBJ2-7, with D hard to call. Germline lookup yields CDR1 MNHNY and CDR2 SVGAGI (reference sequence). The CDR3 covers 13 residues. Trimming pared 2 bases from V and 6 bases from J, leaving 11 bases between. This CDR3 reads CASSYTVRSEQYF. The CDR3 DNA reads TGTGCCAGCAGTTACACAGTGAGGAGCGAGCAGTACTTC.

The chain is built from TRBV5-5 and TRBJ2-7; no clear D gene. The CDR3 has 13 amino acids. The V and J ends lost 0 bases and 3 bases respectively, with 7 bases between them. CDR1 is SGHKS and CDR2 is YYEKEE in the germline V gene (reference sequence). The CDR3 spells CASSLARVYEQYF. The CDR3 DNA sequence: TGTGCCAGCAGCTTGGCTAGGGTCTACGAGCAGTACTTC. Drawing the rest from reference TRBV5-5 and TRBJ2-7, the complete variable domain is DAGVTQSPTHLIKTRGQQVTLRCSPISGHKSVSWYQQVLGQGPQFIFQYYEKEERGRGNFPDRFSARQFPNYSSELNVNALLLGDSALYLCASSLARVYEQYFGPGTRLTVT.

The rearrangement joins TRBV7-9 to TRBJ2-2; no clear D. This CDR3 region has 15 residues. Germline V gene lookup returns CDR1 SEHNR and CDR2 FQNEAQ (reference sequence). V was pared by 5 bases and J by 6 bases, with 16 bases between. As DNA, the CDR3 is TGTGCCAGCAGCCACCCACCGGTTCGGTCCGGGGAGCTGTTTTTT. Encoded protein: CASSHPPVRSGELFF.

The J gene is TRBJ2-1, the V gene TRBV5-8; D is undetermined. The ends were cut back, 2 bases at V and 8 bases at J, with 8 bases in the middle. This CDR3 region has 12 residues. In germline, CDR1 is SGHTS, CDR2 YDEGEE. The CDR3 here is CASSFGHDEQFF. The CDR3 coding sequence is TGTGCCAGCAGCTTCGGTCACGATGAGCAGTTCTTC.

The chain is built from TRBV3-1 (or the pseudogene TRBV3-2) and TRBJ2-1; 10 positions agree with TRBD1. The CDR3 has 15 amino acids. Looked up from germline, CDR1 is LGHDT and CDR2 is YNNKEL (reference sequence). J gave up 7 bases and V 4 bases, and 7 bases lay outside the gene matches. The CDR3 reads CASSRDRDRGNEQFF. CDR3 coding DNA: TGTGCCAGCAGCCGAGATCGGGACAGGGGAAATGAGCAGTTCTTC.

The chain carries TRBV30 and TRBJ1-4; tentatively, D is TRBD1 (6 bases). Germline CDR1 GTSNPN, CDR2 SVGIG (reference sequence). Trimming removed 0 bases at V and 12 bases at J, with 14 bases between. This CDR3 region has 13 residues. CDR3 nucleotide sequence: TGTGCCTGGAGTGTTGGACAGTGGCTGGAACTGTTTTTT. Its protein is CAWSVGQWLELFF.

The gene calls are TRBV2 and TRBJ2-7; TRBD1 matches at 11 bases. V lost 7 bases to trimming and J lost 3 bases; unmatched junction nucleotides: 5. Germline values: CDR1 SNHLY, CDR2 FYNNEI. The length of the CDR3 is 14 residues. The CDR3 nucleotides are TGTGCCAGCACCGACGGGACAGGGGGCTACGAGCAGTACTTC. Translated, it gives CASTDGTGGYEQYF.

This sequence joins TRBV7-9 and TRBJ1-5; D ambiguous. Germline V gene data show CDR1 as SEHNR and CDR2 as FQNEAQ (reference sequence). This CDR3 is 13 amino acids long. The V end was cut by 5 bases, the J end by 7 bases, with 12 bases between. This CDR3 reads CASSVTGGQPQHF. The CDR3 DNA is TGTGCCAGCAGCGTCACGGGAGGCCAGCCCCAGCATTTT. Drawing the rest from reference TRBV7-9 and TRBJ1-5, the complete variable domain is DTGVSQNPRHKITKRGQNVTFRCDPISEHNRLYWYRQTLGQGPEFLTYFQNEAQLEKSRLLSDRFSAERPKGSFSTLEIQRTEQGDSAMYLCASSVTGGQPQHFGDGTRLSIL.

Here the CDR3 DNA reads TGCGCCAGCAGCTTTGGGAGTTACAATGAGCAGTTCTTC. Translated, it gives CASSFGSYNEQFF. The chain links TRBV5-1 to TRBJ2-1, with D possibly TRBD2 on 5 matching bases. The CDR3 is made up of 13 amino acids. The V gene lost 2 bases and the J gene lost 4 bases, with 7 bases spanning the gap. The germline CDR1 and CDR2 sequences are SGHRS and YFSETQ.

This rearrangement joins TRBV7-9 to TRBJ2-3, with 9 bases lining up with TRBD1. V lost 7 bases, J lost 3 bases, and 8 bases stayed unmatched. The CDR3 extends over 15 amino acids. Germline CDR1 is SEHNR and CDR2 is FQNEAQ (reference sequence). The CDR3 nucleotides are TGTGCCAGCAACATGCCGGGACAGGGAACAGATACGCAGTATTTT. Residues: CASNMPGQGTDTQYF.

J is TRBJ2-2 and V is TRBV9; D is tentatively TRBD1 or TRBD2 (6 bases each). The CDR3 has 16 residues. CDR1 and CDR2 from the germline V gene are SGDLS and YYNGEE. Trimming shortened V by 2 bases and J by 4 bases, and 15 bases separated the two germline ends. The CDR3 here is CASSVGLGGLTGELFF. The CDR3 DNA sequence: TGTGCCAGCAGCGTTGGTCTGGGGGGCCTCACCGGGGAGCTGTTTTTT.

V usage is TRBV7-2 and J usage is TRBJ1-3; unclear D gene. CDR1 and CDR2 from the germline V gene are SGHTA and FQGNSA. The CDR3 is 15 amino acids. V dropped 3 bases and J dropped 6 bases, with 15 bases sitting between them. CDR3 DNA sequence: TGTGCCAGCAGCTTCGGGCCTCTTGGAGAAAACACCATATATTTT. Translating it yields CASSFGPLGENTIYF.